This T cell receptor (beta chain) is from a study of Ad26.COV2.S vaccination and SARS-CoV-2 variants. The overall study: Intramuscular Ad26.COV2.S at 5x10^10 or 1x10^11 viral particles.

Regarding the study as a whole: It was reported that spike-specific CD8+ and CD4+ T cell responses were substantially broad after vaccination. Comparable non-spike TCR breadth was observed in vaccine and placebo recipients.

Only in-frame clones appear in the TCRdb table, and some are missing; sequencing was by immunoSEQ multiplex PCR. The data show some 250,000 clones, with 85% to 90% seen just once and roughly 10% held by the top ten. The treatment: approximately 18 received Ad26.COV2.S at low or high dose, single or two shots; a few received placebo; per-sample allocation not given. On day 63 after the first injection, vaccine and placebo recipients gave samples. Vaccine was an Ad26 vector expressing Wuhan-strain SARS-CoV-2 spike. For this clone: The antigen remains undetermined.

The source material was peripheral blood, sampled in a trial of Ad26.COV2.S vaccine versus placebo. The sequence came from a person aged 18-60 years who received the Ad26.COV2.S COVID-19 vaccine or a placebo.

DNA of the CDR3: TGTGCCAGCAGCCCACTAATAGCGGGAGGATACAATGAGCAGTTCTTC. Encoded protein: CASSPLIAGGYNEQFF. J is TRBJ2-1 and V is TRBV14; 10 bases are shared with TRBD2. V was clipped by 4 bases and J by 4 bases; unmatched bases: 7. The CDR3 has 16 amino acids. Germline assignment: CDR1 SGHDN and CDR2 FVKESK.